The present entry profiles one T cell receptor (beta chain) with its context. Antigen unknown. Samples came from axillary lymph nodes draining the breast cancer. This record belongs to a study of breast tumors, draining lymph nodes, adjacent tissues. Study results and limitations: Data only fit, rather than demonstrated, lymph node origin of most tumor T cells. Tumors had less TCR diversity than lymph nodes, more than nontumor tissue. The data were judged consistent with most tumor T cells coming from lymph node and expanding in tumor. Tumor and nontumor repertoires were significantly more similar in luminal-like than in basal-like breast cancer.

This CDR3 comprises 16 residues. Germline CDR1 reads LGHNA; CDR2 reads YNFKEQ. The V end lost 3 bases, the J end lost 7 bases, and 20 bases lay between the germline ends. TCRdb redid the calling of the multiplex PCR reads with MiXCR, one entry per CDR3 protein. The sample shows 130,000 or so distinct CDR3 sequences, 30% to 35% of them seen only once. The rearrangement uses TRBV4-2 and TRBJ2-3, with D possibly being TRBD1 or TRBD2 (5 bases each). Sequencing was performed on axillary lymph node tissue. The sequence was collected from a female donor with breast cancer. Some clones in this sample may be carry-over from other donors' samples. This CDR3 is CASSHGDLGYFNTQYF. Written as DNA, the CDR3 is TGTGCCAGCAGCCATGGGGACCTGGGGTACTTTAATACGCAGTATTTT.